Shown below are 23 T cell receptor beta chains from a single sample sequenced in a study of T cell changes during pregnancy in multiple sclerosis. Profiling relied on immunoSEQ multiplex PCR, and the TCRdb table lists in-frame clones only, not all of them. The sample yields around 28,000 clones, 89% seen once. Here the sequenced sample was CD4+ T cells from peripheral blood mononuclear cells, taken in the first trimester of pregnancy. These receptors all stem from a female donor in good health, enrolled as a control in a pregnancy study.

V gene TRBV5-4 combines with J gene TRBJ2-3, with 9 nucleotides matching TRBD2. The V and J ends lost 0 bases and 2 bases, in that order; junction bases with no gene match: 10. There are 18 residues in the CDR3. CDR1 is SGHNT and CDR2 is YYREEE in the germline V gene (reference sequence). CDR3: CASSLEGSGGPLTDTQYF. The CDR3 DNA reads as TGTGCCAGCAGCTTGGAGGGTAGCGGGGGACCCCTCACAGATACGCAGTATTTT. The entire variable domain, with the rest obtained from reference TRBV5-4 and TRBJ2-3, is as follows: ETGVTQSPTHLIKTRGQQVTLRCSSQSGHNTVSWYQQALGQGPQFIFQYYREEENGRGNFPPRFSGLQFPNYSSELNVNALELDDSALYLCASSLEGSGGPLTDTQYFGPGTRLTVL.

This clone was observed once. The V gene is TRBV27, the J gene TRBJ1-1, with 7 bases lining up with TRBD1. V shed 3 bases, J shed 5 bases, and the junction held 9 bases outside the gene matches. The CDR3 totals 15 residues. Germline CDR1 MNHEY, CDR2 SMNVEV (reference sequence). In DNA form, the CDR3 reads TGTGCCAGCAGTTTTACCGACAGGGTGAGGACTGAAGCTTTCTTT. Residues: CASSFTDRVRTEAFF.

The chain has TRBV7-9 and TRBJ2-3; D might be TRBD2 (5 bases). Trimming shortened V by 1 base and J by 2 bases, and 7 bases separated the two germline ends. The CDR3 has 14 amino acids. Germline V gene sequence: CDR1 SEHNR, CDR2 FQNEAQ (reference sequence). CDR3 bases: TGTGCCAGCAGCTTAGGGGAGAACACAGATACGCAGTATTTT. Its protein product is CASSLGENTDTQYF.

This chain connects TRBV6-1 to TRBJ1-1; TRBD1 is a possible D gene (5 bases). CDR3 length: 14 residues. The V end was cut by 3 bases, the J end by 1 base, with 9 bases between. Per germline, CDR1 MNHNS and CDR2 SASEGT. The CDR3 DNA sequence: TGTGCCAGCAGTGAGCAAGGGGAGAACACTGAAGCTTTCTTT. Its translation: CASSEQGENTEAFF.

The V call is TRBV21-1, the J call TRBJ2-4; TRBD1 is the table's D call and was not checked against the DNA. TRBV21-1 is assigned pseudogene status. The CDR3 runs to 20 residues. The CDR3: CASSKLGTGGDNSAKNIQYF. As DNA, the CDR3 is TGTGCCAGCAGCAAACTCGGGACAGGGGGCGATAACAGCGCCAAAAACATTCAGTACTTC.

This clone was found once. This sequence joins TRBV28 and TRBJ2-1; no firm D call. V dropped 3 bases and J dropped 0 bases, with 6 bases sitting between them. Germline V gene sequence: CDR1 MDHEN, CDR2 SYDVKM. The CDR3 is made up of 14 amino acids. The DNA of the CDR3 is TGTGCCAGCAGTTTCGGTAGCTCCTACAATGAGCAGTTCTTC. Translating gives CASSFGSSYNEQFF.

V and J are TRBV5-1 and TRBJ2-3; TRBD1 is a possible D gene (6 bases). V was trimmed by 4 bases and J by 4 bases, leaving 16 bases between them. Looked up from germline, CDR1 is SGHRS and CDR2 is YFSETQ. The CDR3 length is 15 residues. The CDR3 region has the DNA TGCGCCAGCAGCGAAACAGGGAGTTCCCCAGATACGCAGTATTTT. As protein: CASSETGSSPDTQYF.

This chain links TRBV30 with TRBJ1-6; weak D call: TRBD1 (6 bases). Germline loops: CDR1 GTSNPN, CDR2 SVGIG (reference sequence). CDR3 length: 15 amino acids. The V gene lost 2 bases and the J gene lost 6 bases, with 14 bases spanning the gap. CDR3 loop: CAWSPPDRINSPLHF. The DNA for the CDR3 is TGTGCCTGGAGTCCCCCGGACAGAATTAATTCACCCCTCCACTTT.

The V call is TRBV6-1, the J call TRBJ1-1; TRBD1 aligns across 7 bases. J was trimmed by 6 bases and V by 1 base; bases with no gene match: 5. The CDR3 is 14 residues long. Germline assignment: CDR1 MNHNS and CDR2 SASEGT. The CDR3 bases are TGTGCCAGCAGTGAAGACGCTGGGACAGCTGAAGCTTTCTTT. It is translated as CASSEDAGTAEAFF.

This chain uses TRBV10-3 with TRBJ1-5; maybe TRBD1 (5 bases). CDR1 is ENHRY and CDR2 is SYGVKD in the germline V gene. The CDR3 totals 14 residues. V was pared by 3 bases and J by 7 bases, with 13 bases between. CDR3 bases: TGTGCCATCAGTGACGGTCAGGGTAGACAGCCCCAGCATTTT. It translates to CAISDGQGRQPQHF.

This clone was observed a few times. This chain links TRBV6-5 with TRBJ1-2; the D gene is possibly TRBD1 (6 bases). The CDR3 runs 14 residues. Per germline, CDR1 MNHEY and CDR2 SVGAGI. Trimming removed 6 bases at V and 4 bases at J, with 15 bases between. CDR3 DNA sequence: TGTGCCAGCAGAGACAGGCCCATCGGCTATGGCTACACCTTC. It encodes CASRDRPIGYGYTF.

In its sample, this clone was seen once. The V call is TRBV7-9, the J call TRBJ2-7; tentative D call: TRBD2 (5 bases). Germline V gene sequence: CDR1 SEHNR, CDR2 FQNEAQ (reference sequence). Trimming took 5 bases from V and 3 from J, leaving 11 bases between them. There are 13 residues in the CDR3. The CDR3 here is CASSPEALYEQYF. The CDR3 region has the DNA TGTGCCAGCAGCCCGGAGGCGCTCTACGAGCAGTACTTC.

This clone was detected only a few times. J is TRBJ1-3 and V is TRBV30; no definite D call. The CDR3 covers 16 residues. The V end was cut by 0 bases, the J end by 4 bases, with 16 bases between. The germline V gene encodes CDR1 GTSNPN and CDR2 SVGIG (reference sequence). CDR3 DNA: TGTGCCTGGAGTGTATTATCGGGCACGGGGGGAAACACCATATATTTT. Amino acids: CAWSVLSGTGGNTIYF.

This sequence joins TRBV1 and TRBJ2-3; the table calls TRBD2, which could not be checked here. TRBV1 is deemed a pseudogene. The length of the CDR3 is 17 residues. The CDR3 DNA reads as TGCACCAGCAGCCAACGGTTTCCCCGGAGAGACACAGATACGCAGTATTTT. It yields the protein CTSSQRFPRRDTDTQYF.

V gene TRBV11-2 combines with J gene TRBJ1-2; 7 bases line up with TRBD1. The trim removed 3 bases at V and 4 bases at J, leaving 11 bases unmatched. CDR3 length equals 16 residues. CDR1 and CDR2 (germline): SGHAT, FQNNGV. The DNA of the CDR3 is TGTGCCAGCAGCTTGCAGGGGGGCCCTGCTGGCTATGGCTACACCTTC. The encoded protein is CASSLQGGPAGYGYTF. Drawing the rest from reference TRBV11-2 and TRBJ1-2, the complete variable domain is EAGVAQSPRYKIIEKRQSVAFWCNPISGHATLYWYQQILGQGPKLLIQFQNNGVVDDSQLPKDRFSAERLKGVDSTLKIQPAKLEDSAVYLCASSLQGGPAGYGYTFGSGTRLTVV.

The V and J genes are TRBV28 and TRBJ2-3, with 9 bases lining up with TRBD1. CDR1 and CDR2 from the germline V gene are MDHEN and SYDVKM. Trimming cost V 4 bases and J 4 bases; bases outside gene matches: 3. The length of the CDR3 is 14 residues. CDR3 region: CASSSGQGADTQYF. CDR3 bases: TGTGCCAGCAGTTCGGGACAGGGTGCAGATACGCAGTATTTT.

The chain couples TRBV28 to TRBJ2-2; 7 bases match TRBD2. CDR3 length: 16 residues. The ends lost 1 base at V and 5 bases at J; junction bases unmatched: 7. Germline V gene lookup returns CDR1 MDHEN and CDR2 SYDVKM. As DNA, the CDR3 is TGTGCCAGCAGTTTATTAGCGGCGGGGGATACCGGGGAGCTGTTTTTT. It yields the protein CASSLLAAGDTGELFF.

The CDR3 spells CASSSPRAYEQFF. The CDR3 DNA is TGTGCCAGCAGCTCCCCCAGGGCGTATGAGCAGTTCTTC. This rearrangement joins TRBV11-2 to TRBJ2-1; possible D gene TRBD1, 5 bases. Trimming shortened V by 4 bases and J by 8 bases, and 12 bases separated the two germline ends. Germline-derived CDR1 and CDR2 are SGHAT and FQNNGV. CDR3 length: 13 residues.

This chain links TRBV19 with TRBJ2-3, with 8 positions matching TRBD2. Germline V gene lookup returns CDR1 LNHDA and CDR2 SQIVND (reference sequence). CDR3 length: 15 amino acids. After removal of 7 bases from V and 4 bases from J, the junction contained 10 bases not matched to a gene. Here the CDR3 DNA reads TGTGCCAGTATGAGGGCGGGAGGTACGCCAGATACGCAGTATTTT. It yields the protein CASMRAGGTPDTQYF.

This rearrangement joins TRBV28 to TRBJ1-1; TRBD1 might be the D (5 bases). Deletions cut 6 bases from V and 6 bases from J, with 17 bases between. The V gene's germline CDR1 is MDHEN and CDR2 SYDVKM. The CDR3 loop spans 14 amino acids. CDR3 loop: CASRTNGAVAEAFF. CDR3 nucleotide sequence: TGTGCCAGCAGGACAAATGGGGCAGTAGCTGAAGCTTTCTTT. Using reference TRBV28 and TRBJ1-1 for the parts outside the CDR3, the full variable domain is DVKVTQSSRYLVKRTGEKVFLECVQDMDHENMFWYRQDPGLGLRLIYFSYDVKMKEKGDIPEGYSVSREKKERFSLILESASTNQTSMYLCASRTNGAVAEAFFGQGTRLTVV.

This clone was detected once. In DNA, the CDR3 is TGTGCCAGCAGCGGAGTAGGTTGGAACACTGAAGCTTTCTTT. It encodes CASSGVGWNTEAFF. The chain employs TRBV7-2 and TRBJ1-1; D is ambiguous. CDR1 and CDR2 from the germline V gene are SGHTA and FQGNSA. This CDR3 comprises 14 residues. V was clipped by 5 bases and J by 1 base, with 11 bases between them.

This CDR3 reads CASSESTGPKNIQYF. CDR3 nucleotides: TGCGCCAGCAGTGAGAGCACAGGCCCAAAAAACATTCAGTACTTC. The chain couples TRBV10-1 to TRBJ2-4; possible D gene TRBD1, 5 bases. The length of the CDR3 is 15 residues. V gave up 2 bases and J gave up 4 bases, with 12 bases separating them. CDR1 and CDR2 (germline): WNHNN, SYGVQD (reference sequence).

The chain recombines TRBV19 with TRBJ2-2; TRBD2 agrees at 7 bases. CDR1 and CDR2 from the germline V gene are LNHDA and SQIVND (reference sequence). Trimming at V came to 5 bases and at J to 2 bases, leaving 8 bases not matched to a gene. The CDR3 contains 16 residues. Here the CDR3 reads CASSPRAGSNTGELFF. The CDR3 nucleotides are TGTGCCAGTAGTCCGAGAGCGGGAAGCAACACCGGGGAGCTGTTTTTT.